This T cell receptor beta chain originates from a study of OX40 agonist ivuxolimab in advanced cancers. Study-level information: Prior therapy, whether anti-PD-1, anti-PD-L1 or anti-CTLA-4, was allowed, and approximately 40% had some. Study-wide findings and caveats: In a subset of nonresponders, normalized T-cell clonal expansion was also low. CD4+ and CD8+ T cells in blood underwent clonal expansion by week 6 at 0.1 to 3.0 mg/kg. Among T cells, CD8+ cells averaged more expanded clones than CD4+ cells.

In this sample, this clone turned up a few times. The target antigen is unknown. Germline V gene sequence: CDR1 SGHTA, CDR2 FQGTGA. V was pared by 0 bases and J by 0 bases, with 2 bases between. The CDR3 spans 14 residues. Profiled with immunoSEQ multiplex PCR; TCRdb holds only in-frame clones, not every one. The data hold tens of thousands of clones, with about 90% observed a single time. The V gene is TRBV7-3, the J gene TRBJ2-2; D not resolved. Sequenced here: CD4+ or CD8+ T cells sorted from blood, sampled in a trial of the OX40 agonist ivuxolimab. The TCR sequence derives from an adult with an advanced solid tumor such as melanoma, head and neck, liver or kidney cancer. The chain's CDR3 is CASSLTPNTGELFF. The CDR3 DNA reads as TGTGCCAGCAGCTTAACCCCGAACACCGGGGAGCTGTTTTTT.